The 32 T cell receptor beta chains in this list originate from one sample, sequenced in a study of CD4 T cells in relation to SARS-CoV-2 and coronaviruses. No antigen has been identified for these receptors. CD4+ T cells from unexposed donors were obtained before the COVID-19 pandemic (2011-2018). Isolation of CD4+ T cells took place after less than 13 days in culture. Repertoires were generated with immunoSEQ multiplex PCR, while TCRdb's copy carries only in-frame clones and drops some. The repertoire holds about 14,000 clones, with roughly 80% as singletons. The material sequenced was CD4+ T cells from PBMCs, cultured in vitro. All receptors derive from a human donor in good health.

The CDR3, as DNA: TGCGCCAGCAGCCAAGACGACGCTGGAAACACCATATATTTT. Protein: CASSQDDAGNTIYF. The V gene is TRBV4-1, the J gene TRBJ1-3; the D is unclear. This CDR3 comprises 14 residues. Trimming removed 0 bases at V and 2 bases at J, with 5 bases between. CDR1 is MGHRA, CDR2 YSYEKL, per germline.

The rearrangement links TRBV29-1 to TRBJ2-2, with D perhaps TRBD1 or TRBD2 (5 bases each). Germline V gene sequence: CDR1 SQVTM, CDR2 ANQGSEA. This CDR3 region has 14 residues. Between the trimmed V and J ends, which lost 6 bases and 5 bases, there was a span of 16 bases. CDR3: CSVPGRSSTGELFF. The CDR3, as DNA: TGCAGCGTCCCGGGACGATCCAGTACCGGGGAGCTGTTTTTT.

The chain couples TRBV5-1 to TRBJ2-7; no definite D call. The V end was cut by 0 bases, the J end by 0 bases, with 13 bases between. Germline CDR1 reads SGHRS; CDR2 reads YFSETQ. CDR3 size: 16 residues. DNA of the CDR3: TGCGCCAGCAGCTTGGGACGCGTTTCCAGCTCCTACGAGCAGTACTTC. It codes for CASSLGRVSSSYEQYF.

The J gene is TRBJ2-1, the V gene TRBV18; 13 nucleotides agree with TRBD2. This CDR3 is 17 amino acids long. V gave up 1 base and J gave up 0 bases; unmatched junction bases: 0. From germline, CDR1 is KGHSH and CDR2 LQKENI. The CDR3 bases are TGTGCCAGCTCACCACGGACTAGCGGGAGCTCCTACAATGAGCAGTTCTTC. It codes for CASSPRTSGSSYNEQFF.

By its share, this clone is large. This chain uses TRBV6-1 with TRBJ1-6; possibly TRBD1 for D (5 bases). The CDR3 has 16 amino acids. The germline gives CDR1 MNHNS, CDR2 SASEGT. The V end lost 3 bases, the J end lost 10 bases, and 19 bases lay between the germline ends. The CDR3 loop is CASSEFPGSVASPLHF. The CDR3 bases are TGTGCCAGCAGTGAGTTCCCAGGGTCTGTAGCCTCACCCCTCCACTTT.

J is TRBJ1-1 and V is TRBV6-4; D is undetermined. CDR3 length: 13 amino acids. Trimming pared 5 bases from V and 1 base from J, leaving 8 bases between. Germline V gives CDR1 MRHNA, CDR2 SNTAGT. For the CDR3, the DNA is TGTGCCAGCAGTTCTGACGGGAACACTGAAGCTTTCTTT. Translated, it gives CASSSDGNTEAFF.

The chain recombines TRBV25-1 with TRBJ2-3; 7 bases line up with TRBD1. The germline gives CDR1 MGHDK, CDR2 SYGVNS. The CDR3 consists of 17 residues. The J segment lost 2 bases and the V segment lost 2 bases, leaving 10 bases of the junction unmatched. This CDR3 is CASSEGSRDRHTDTQYF. DNA for the CDR3: TGTGCCAGCAGTGAAGGTAGTCGGGACAGACACACAGATACGCAGTATTTT.

This clone has just a few counts. The chain carries TRBV6-6 and TRBJ2-7, with 8 bases lining up with TRBD2. Germline V gives CDR1 MNHNY, CDR2 SVGAGI (reference sequence). Germline trimming cut 4 bases from V and 9 bases from J; bases unmatched to any gene: 2. The CDR3 sequence is 11 residues long. The CDR3 nucleotides are TGTGCCAGCAGTTTAGCGGGACTGCAGTACTTC. Its protein product is CASSLAGLQYF.

The chain has TRBV2 and TRBJ2-2; unclear D gene. V lost 9 bases and J 7 bases, leaving 27 bases between the germline ends. The CDR3 runs 17 residues. Germline V gives CDR1 SNHLY, CDR2 FYNNEI. The CDR3 DNA is TGTGCCAGTGTAGGAGCACTGGCGCAAGCTAGGGACGGGGAGCTGTTTTTT. Protein product: CASVGALAQARDGELFF. The entire variable domain, with the rest obtained from reference TRBV2 and TRBJ2-2, is as follows: EPEVTQTPSHQVTQMGQEVILRCVPISNHLYFYWYRQILGQKVEFLVSFYNNEISEKSEIFDDQFSVERPDGSNFTLKIRSTKLEDSAMYFCASVGALAQARDGELFFGEGSRLTVL.

This chain uses TRBV6-5 with TRBJ1-5, with 9 bases that match TRBD1. Per the germline V gene, CDR1 is MNHEY and CDR2 is SVGAGI. V lost 4 bases and J lost 5; bases outside the gene matches: 6. The CDR3 runs 15 residues. CDR3 loop: CASSSLWTGDQPQHF. CDR3 nucleotide sequence: TGTGCCAGCAGTTCCTTATGGACAGGGGATCAGCCCCAGCATTTT.

This clone has just a few counts. This sequence joins TRBV28 and TRBJ2-2; D not resolved. The CDR3 sequence is 11 residues long. Trimming pared 5 bases from V and 6 bases from J, leaving 4 bases between. Germline CDR1 MDHEN, CDR2 SYDVKM. The CDR3, as DNA: TGTGCCAGCAGTGCCTCCGGGGAGCTGTTTTTT. As protein: CASSASGELFF. The variable domain in full, completed from reference TRBV28 and TRBJ2-2, reads DVKVTQSSRYLVKRTGEKVFLECVQDMDHENMFWYRQDPGLGLRLIYFSYDVKMKEKGDIPEGYSVSREKKERFSLILESASTNQTSMYLCASSASGELFFGEGSRLTVL.

The chain joins TRBV28 to TRBJ1-1, with D maybe TRBD1 (6 bases). The V and J ends lost 6 bases and 3 bases respectively, with 14 bases between them. The CDR3 loop spans 14 amino acids. Germline V gene data show CDR1 as MDHEN and CDR2 as SYDVKM. The CDR3 loop is CASRDDTGYTEAFF. CDR3 coding DNA: TGTGCCAGCAGGGATGATACAGGGTACACTGAAGCTTTCTTT.

The chain carries TRBV30 and TRBJ1-6, with D perhaps matching TRBD1 (6 bases). CDR1 GTSNPN and CDR2 SVGIG come from the germline V gene (reference sequence). Trimming removed 4 bases at V and 7 bases at J, with 8 bases between. The CDR3 totals 12 residues. The CDR3: CAWKRGNSPLHF. The CDR3 nucleotides are TGTGCCTGGAAAAGGGGGAATTCACCCCTCCACTTT.

The gene calls are TRBV19 and TRBJ2-1, with TRBD1 matching 8 bases. This CDR3 contains 15 residues. CDR1 is LNHDA and CDR2 is SQIVND in the germline V gene (reference sequence). J gave up 9 bases and V 6 bases, and 13 bases lay outside the gene matches. The CDR3 protein is CASRKDRVSHTEQFF. The DNA for the CDR3 is TGTGCCAGTAGGAAGGACAGGGTGTCTCATACTGAGCAGTTCTTC.

V gene TRBV11-2 combines with J gene TRBJ2-7, with TRBD2 matching over 11 bases. Germline trimming cut 5 bases from V and 4 bases from J; bases unmatched to any gene: 10. Germline-derived CDR1 and CDR2 are SGHAT and FQNNGV. The CDR3 sequence is 16 residues long. The CDR3 is CASSPIGTSGSYEQYF. The CDR3 nucleotides are TGTGCCAGCAGCCCAATTGGGACTAGCGGAAGTTACGAGCAGTACTTC.

The rearrangement joins TRBV30 to TRBJ1-4; D not resolved. Germline V lookup: CDR1 GTSNPN, CDR2 SVGIG (reference sequence). The CDR3 covers 14 residues. V gave up 0 bases and J gave up 5 bases, with 10 bases separating them. CDR3 residues: CAWSVKDLNEKLFF. The CDR3 nucleotides are TGTGCCTGGAGTGTGAAGGACCTAAATGAAAAACTGTTTTTT. Complete variable domain (other parts from reference TRBV30 and TRBJ1-4): SQTIHQWPATLVQPVGSPLSLECTVEGTSNPNLYWYRQAAGRGLQLLFYSVGIGQISSEVPQNLSASRPQDRQFILSSKKLLLSDSGFYLCAWSVKDLNEKLFFGSGTQLSVL.

The chain has TRBV27 and TRBJ2-1, with D possibly called TRBD1 or TRBD2 (5 bases each). Germline CDR1 is MNHEY and CDR2 is SMNVEV (reference sequence). Trimming removed 6 bases from V and 1 base from J, with 19 bases in between. This CDR3 has 17 residues. The CDR3 is CASSIRRETLSYNEQFF. Written as DNA, the CDR3 is TGTGCCAGCAGCATACGCAGGGAGACCCTTTCCTACAATGAGCAGTTCTTC.

A single count supports this clone. The chain uses TRBV5-1 and TRBJ2-5; a possible D gene is TRBD2 (6 bases). The CDR3 totals 16 residues. Germline CDR1 SGHRS, CDR2 YFSETQ. V was pared by 6 bases and J by 1 base, with 19 bases between. The CDR3 nucleotides are TGCGCCAGCACTCAAGGGCACGGGGGATCCCAAGAGACCCAGTACTTC. It encodes CASTQGHGGSQETQYF. Based on the CDR3 plus reference TRBV5-1 and TRBJ2-5, the full variable domain is KAGVTQTPRYLIKTRGQQVTLSCSPISGHRSVSWYQQTPGQGLQFLFEYFSETQRNKGNFPGRFSGRQFSNSRSEMNVSTLELGDSALYLCASTQGHGGSQETQYFGPGTRLLVL.

The rearrangement uses TRBV6-1 and TRBJ1-1; possible D gene TRBD1, 5 bases. Trimming left V 3 bases short and J 1 base short, with 6 bases between. The germline V gene has CDR1 MNHNS and CDR2 SASEGT. This CDR3 has 13 amino acids. This chain's CDR3 is CASSDRENTEAFF. CDR3 coding DNA: TGTGCCAGCAGTGACAGGGAGAACACTGAAGCTTTCTTT.

This chain uses TRBV28 with TRBJ2-7; D gene unclear. Germline CDR1 is MDHEN and CDR2 is SYDVKM. The CDR3 has 12 residues. V was shortened by 3 bases and J by 3 bases, with 6 bases between the two germline ends. Written as DNA, the CDR3 is TGTGCCAGCAGTTTTCCCCACTACGAGCAGTACTTC. As protein: CASSFPHYEQYF.

The chain employs TRBV25-1 and TRBJ2-1; D is possibly TRBD1 (5 bases). V was shortened by 4 bases and J by 4 bases, with 11 bases between the two germline ends. Germline CDR1 MGHDK, CDR2 SYGVNS. The CDR3 runs 14 residues. The CDR3 DNA sequence: TGTGCCAGCAGTGGGCAGGGCTTATACAATGAGCAGTTCTTC. This codes for CASSGQGLYNEQFF.

J is TRBJ2-7 and V is TRBV3-1 (or the pseudogene TRBV3-2); the D call may be TRBD1 or TRBD2 (5 bases each). Germline V gene lookup returns CDR1 LGHDT and CDR2 YNNKEL (reference sequence). The CDR3 has 14 amino acids. Deletions cut 6 bases from V and 6 bases from J, with 18 bases between. CDR3 amino acids: CASRSGRVASEQYF. As DNA, the CDR3 is TGTGCCAGCAGGTCGGGCAGGGTAGCGAGCGAGCAGTACTTC.

The chain uses TRBV6-5 and TRBJ2-5, with D perhaps matching TRBD2 (7 bases). Germline V CDR1 and CDR2: MNHEY, SVGAGI. The CDR3 loop spans 15 amino acids. The V and J ends lost 7 bases and 4 bases respectively, with 19 bases between them. The CDR3, as DNA: TGTGCCAGCACCTGGGGGGGGCAGACTGCAGAGACCCAGTACTTC. It is translated as CASTWGGQTAETQYF.

The J gene is TRBJ1-2, the V gene TRBV28, with D possibly being TRBD1 (5 bases). The length of the CDR3 is 14 residues. Trimming pared 3 bases from V and 3 bases from J, leaving 11 bases between. Per germline, CDR1 MDHEN and CDR2 SYDVKM. CDR3 residues: CASSFRTTDYGYTF. CDR3 nucleotides: TGTGCCAGCAGTTTTAGGACAACGGACTATGGCTACACCTTC.

This chain joins TRBV20-1 and TRBJ1-5; weak D call: TRBD1 (6 bases). The ends were cut back, 3 bases at V and 4 bases at J, with 13 bases in the middle. This CDR3 comprises 14 residues. From germline, CDR1 is DFQATT and CDR2 SNEGSKA (reference sequence). The CDR3 here is CSASRLGANQPQHF. Here the CDR3 DNA reads TGCAGTGCTAGTCGATTGGGGGCTAATCAGCCCCAGCATTTT.

This clone was picked up a small number of times. V usage is TRBV13 and J usage is TRBJ2-7; TRBD1 agrees at 9 bases. With V trimmed by 1 base and J by 7 bases, 5 bases remained unmatched. CDR1 PRHDT and CDR2 FYEKMQ come from the germline V gene (reference sequence). The CDR3 runs 14 residues. CDR3 amino acids: CASSLAQGAEEQYF. As DNA, the CDR3 is TGTGCCAGCAGCTTAGCACAGGGGGCAGAAGAGCAGTACTTC.

J is TRBJ2-7 and V is TRBV14; D unresolved. CDR1 is SGHDN and CDR2 is FVKESK in the germline V gene. Trimming shortened V by 1 base and J by 0 bases, and 7 bases separated the two germline ends. The CDR3 is 14 amino acids. The CDR3 loop reads CASSQGRASYEQYF. The CDR3 nucleotides are TGTGCCAGCAGCCAAGGGCGCGCCTCCTACGAGCAGTACTTC.

The chain links TRBV18 to TRBJ2-3, with D possibly being TRBD2 (6 bases). The ends were cut back, 6 bases at V and 2 bases at J, with 18 bases in the middle. This CDR3 spans 16 amino acids. Germline values: CDR1 KGHSH, CDR2 LQKENI. CDR3 in DNA: TGTGCCAGCTCTCCAACAGGCGGCGGGGCCACAGATACGCAGTATTTT. Protein product: CASSPTGGGATDTQYF.

The chain links TRBV19 to TRBJ2-7, with D tentatively TRBD1 or TRBD2 (5 bases each). The CDR3 sequence is 14 residues long. Trimming cost V 5 bases and J 0 bases, with 11 bases left between them. CDR1 is LNHDA, CDR2 SQIVND, per germline (reference sequence). CDR3 protein: CASSPGPNSYEQYF. The CDR3 nucleotides read TGTGCCAGTAGTCCGGGACCGAACTCCTACGAGCAGTACTTC. Variable domain in full (rest from reference TRBV19 and TRBJ2-7): DGGITQSPKYLFRKEGQNVTLSCEQNLNHDAMYWYRQDPGQGLRLIYYSQIVNDFQKGDIAEGYSVSREKKESFPLTVTSAQKNPTAFYLCASSPGPNSYEQYFGPGTRLTVT.

The chain couples TRBV24-1 to TRBJ2-7; TRBD2 aligns across 8 bases. This CDR3 region has 16 residues. Trimming took 4 bases from V and 0 from J; bases not matched to a gene: 7. Germline assignment: CDR1 KGHDR and CDR2 SFDVKD. The CDR3 is CATSDSTSASSYEQYF. DNA of the CDR3: TGTGCCACCAGTGACTCGACTAGCGCGAGCTCCTACGAGCAGTACTTC.

This chain joins TRBV4-2 and TRBJ2-3; D perhaps matches TRBD1 (6 bases). CDR1 LGHNA and CDR2 YNFKEQ come from the germline V gene. The CDR3 loop spans 16 amino acids. V shed 0 bases and J shed 3 bases, with 13 bases lying between them. Here the CDR3 DNA reads TGTGCCAGCAGCCAAGATGGACAGTCGGGTACAGATACGCAGTATTTT. The encoded protein is CASSQDGQSGTDTQYF.

This clone was recorded once. V gene TRBV5-6 combines with J gene TRBJ1-1, with D unclear. Germline loops: CDR1 SGHDT, CDR2 YYEEEE. The CDR3 has 18 residues. Trimming removed 2 bases from V and 1 base from J, with 21 bases in between. In nucleotides, the CDR3 is TGTGCCAGCAGCTTTCTCGCTATGGCAGGCGACCAGAACACTGAAGCTTTCTTT. This translates into CASSFLAMAGDQNTEAFF.